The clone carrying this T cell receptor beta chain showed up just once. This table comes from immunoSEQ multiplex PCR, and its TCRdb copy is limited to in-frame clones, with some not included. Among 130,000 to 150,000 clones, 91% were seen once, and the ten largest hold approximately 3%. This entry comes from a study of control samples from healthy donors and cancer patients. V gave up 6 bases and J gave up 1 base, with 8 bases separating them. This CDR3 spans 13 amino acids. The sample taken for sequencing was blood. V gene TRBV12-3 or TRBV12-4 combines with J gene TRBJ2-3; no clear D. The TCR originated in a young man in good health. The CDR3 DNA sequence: TGTGCCAGCAGAAGTTCTGGCACAGATACGCAGTATTTT. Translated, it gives CASRSSGTDTQYF.